The 27 T cell receptor beta chains presented below share a single source sample, sequenced in a study of cytomegalovirus exposure and HLA in healthy donors. The PCR ran on 60 Vbeta and 13 Jbeta primers. Sequenced by immunoSEQ multiplex PCR; TCRdb stores in-frame clones only, minus some. This sample has roughly 140,000 clones, with approximately 80% found just once. The material sequenced was PBMCs. These receptors were taken from a man aged 25 to 45 in good health and CMV-seropositive.

The rearrangement links TRBV30 to TRBJ1-4, with TRBD1 matching 8 bases. Germline V CDR1 and CDR2: GTSNPN, SVGIG (reference sequence). The CDR3 totals 15 residues. Trimming took 2 bases from V and 3 from J; bases not matched to a gene: 5. The chain's CDR3 is CAWSTRGHPNEKLFF. CDR3 in DNA: TGTGCCTGGAGTACCAGGGGGCACCCTAATGAAAAACTGTTTTTT.

This chain links TRBV11-2 with TRBJ2-7; maybe TRBD2 (5 bases). The V gene's germline CDR1 is SGHAT and CDR2 FQNNGV. Trimming shortened V by 4 bases and J by 7 bases, and 8 bases separated the two germline ends. This CDR3 has 11 residues. The CDR3 DNA reads as TGTGCCAGCAGCTCGAGGGAGGAGCAGTACTTC. Protein product: CASSSREEQYF.

The V gene is TRBV5-4, the J gene TRBJ2-1; D not certain. CDR3 size: 15 residues. Germline CDR1 and CDR2: SGHNT and YYREEE (reference sequence). Trimming cost V 6 bases and J 0 bases, with 13 bases left between them. In nucleotides, the CDR3 is TGTGCCAGCACCTACTACGGAAGCTCCTACAATGAGCAGTTCTTC. This gives the protein CASTYYGSSYNEQFF.

The chain recombines TRBV19 with TRBJ2-5; D is undetermined. The assigned J gene may be wrong: the sequence end matches TRBJ2-7 better. There are 15 residues in the CDR3. Looked up from germline, CDR1 is LNHDA and CDR2 is SQIVND (reference sequence). The DNA of the CDR3 is TGTGCCAGTAGCATCGACTCGTTGAGCTCCTACGAGCAGTACTTC. Encoded protein: CASSIDSLSSYEQYF.

V is TRBV9 and J is TRBJ2-6; D possibly corresponds to TRBD1 (5 bases). Germline CDR1 reads SGDLS; CDR2 reads YYNGEE. The CDR3 spans 16 residues. Trimming pared 2 bases from V and 0 bases from J, leaving 9 bases between. In DNA form, the CDR3 reads TGTGCCAGCAGCGTTACTCAGGGCTCTGGGGCCAACGTCCTGACTTTC. This codes for CASSVTQGSGANVLTF.

J is TRBJ2-3 and V is TRBV11-3, with no clear D. Trimming pared 0 bases from V and 7 bases from J, leaving 5 bases between. The germline V gene has CDR1 SGHNT and CDR2 YENEEA. CDR3 size: 12 residues. The CDR3 sequence: CASSLDRYTQYF. CDR3 DNA: TGTGCCAGCAGCTTAGATCGGTATACGCAGTATTTT.

The chain recombines TRBV7-9 with TRBJ1-4; a possible D gene is TRBD1 (6 bases). The CDR3 totals 15 residues. Germline CDR1 and CDR2: SEHNR and FQNEAQ (reference sequence). The V gene lost 5 bases and the J gene lost 3 bases, with 13 bases spanning the gap. The CDR3 nucleotides read TGTGCCAGCAGCATAGTTCAGGGGTCTAATGAAAAACTGTTTTTT. Amino acid sequence: CASSIVQGSNEKLFF.

The rearrangement uses TRBV7-6 and TRBJ2-7; D may be TRBD1 (5 bases). The V gene's germline CDR1 is SGHVS and CDR2 FNYEAQ. The V end lost 2 bases, the J end lost 7 bases, and 9 bases lay between the germline ends. The CDR3 length is 12 residues. CDR3 sequence: CASSLIRAEQYF. The CDR3 coding sequence is TGTGCCAGCAGCTTAATCAGGGCAGAGCAGTACTTC.

The rearrangement links TRBV30 to TRBJ2-2; 8 nucleotides match TRBD1. The J segment lost 7 bases and the V segment lost 0 bases, leaving 10 bases of the junction unmatched. Germline V gene sequence: CDR1 GTSNPN, CDR2 SVGIG (reference sequence). The CDR3 has 16 amino acids. The CDR3 DNA reads as TGTGCCTGGAGTGTGACCCCCGGGACAGGCCTCGGGGAGCTGTTTTTT. Translated: CAWSVTPGTGLGELFF.

The chain carries TRBV7-8 and TRBJ2-1; no firm D call. Germline CDR1 is SGHVS and CDR2 is FQNEAQ. Trimming removed 5 bases at V and 3 bases at J, with 14 bases between. CDR3 size: 15 residues. The CDR3 nucleotides read TGTGCCAGCAGCCCCGTCCTAGGAAGCTACAATGAGCAGTTCTTC. Encoded protein: CASSPVLGSYNEQFF.

This chain uses TRBV18 with TRBJ2-3; D ambiguous. The V end lost 1 base, the J end lost 2 bases, and 10 bases lay between the germline ends. Per the germline V gene, CDR1 is KGHSH and CDR2 is LQKENI. The CDR3 is 15 amino acids. In DNA form, the CDR3 reads TGTGCCAGCTCACCACGGCAGGTGGACACAGATACGCAGTATTTT. It codes for CASSPRQVDTDTQYF.

The chain is built from TRBV28 and TRBJ2-3, with a tentative D call TRBD2 (7 bases). CDR1 is MDHEN and CDR2 is SYDVKM in the germline V gene. Trimming took off 3 bases at V and 3 bases at J, with 10 bases between the two ends. The CDR3 length is 14 residues. The CDR3 loop is CASSFGGQTDTQYF. Written as DNA, the CDR3 is TGTGCCAGCAGTTTCGGGGGGCAAACAGATACGCAGTATTTT.

The chain's CDR3 is CASSIGPPYISYNEQFF. For the CDR3, the DNA is TGTGCCAGTAGTATAGGCCCCCCCTATATCTCCTACAATGAGCAGTTCTTC. J is TRBJ2-1 and V is TRBV19; D is unclear. Per germline, CDR1 LNHDA and CDR2 SQIVND (reference sequence). This CDR3 region has 17 residues. V lost 1 base to trimming and J lost 0 bases, with 13 bases between them.

There are a few counts of this clone. The CDR3 is CASSVATATALNTEAFF. CDR3 bases: TGTGCCAGCAGCGTAGCTACGGCGACAGCCTTGAACACTGAAGCTTTCTTT. The chain recombines TRBV9 with TRBJ1-1; possibly TRBD1 for D (5 bases). This CDR3 region has 17 residues. Germline CDR1 and CDR2: SGDLS and YYNGEE. V lost 0 bases to trimming and J lost 0 bases, with 15 bases between them.

This chain uses TRBV2 with TRBJ2-1, with TRBD1 matching over 9 bases. CDR1 and CDR2 (germline): SNHLY, FYNNEI. The CDR3 has 12 residues. With V trimmed by 7 bases and J by 8 bases, 3 bases remained unmatched. Here the CDR3 reads CASTGQGHEQFF. CDR3 nucleotide sequence: TGTGCCAGCACCGGACAGGGGCATGAGCAGTTCTTC.

The chain carries TRBV5-1 and TRBJ2-2, with D tentatively TRBD1 (5 bases). Trimming took off 2 bases at V and 2 bases at J, with 7 bases between the two ends. CDR3 length: 14 amino acids. The germline V gene encodes CDR1 SGHRS and CDR2 YFSETQ. Here the CDR3 DNA reads TGCGCCAGCAGCTTAGGGGCCAACACCGGGGAGCTGTTTTTT. This gives the protein CASSLGANTGELFF.

This clone was seen just once. The V call is TRBV4-1, the J call TRBJ2-2, with 8 bases fitting TRBD1. The V gene's germline CDR1 is MGHRA and CDR2 YSYEKL. The CDR3 loop spans 16 amino acids. V dropped 0 bases and J dropped 3; count of bases not matched to a gene: 3. The CDR3 loop reads CASSQDRGPHTGELFF. CDR3 nucleotide sequence: TGCGCCAGCAGCCAAGACAGGGGGCCGCACACCGGGGAGCTGTTTTTT.

V usage is TRBV6-5 and J usage is TRBJ1-2; 9 nucleotides align to TRBD1. The CDR3 consists of 15 residues. The V segment lost 2 bases and the J segment 5 bases; nucleotides outside the gene matches: 6. Germline CDR1 reads MNHEY; CDR2 reads SVGAGI. The CDR3 loop reads CASSYLRTGDYGYTF. For the CDR3, the DNA is TGTGCCAGCAGTTACCTCCGGACAGGGGATTATGGCTACACCTTC.

This clone was observed a handful of times. This rearrangement joins TRBV2 to TRBJ1-1; D gene unclear. CDR3 length equals 14 residues. Germline V gives CDR1 SNHLY, CDR2 FYNNEI. Deletions cut 1 base from V and 4 bases from J, with 10 bases between. CDR3 coding DNA: TGTGCCAGCAGTGAAGTGCCGAGAGTCACTGAAGCTTTCTTT. Its protein product is CASSEVPRVTEAFF.

The chain couples TRBV9 to TRBJ2-6; the match to TRBD1 covers 11 bases. The V and J ends lost 1 base and 1 base, in that order; junction bases with no gene match: 1. This CDR3 has 17 amino acids. Looked up from germline, CDR1 is SGDLS and CDR2 is YYNGEE. The CDR3 is CASSVRDRGSGANVLTF. CDR3 nucleotide sequence: TGTGCCAGCAGCGTACGGGACAGGGGGTCTGGGGCCAACGTCCTGACTTTC. The full variable domain, its missing parts supplied by reference TRBV9 and TRBJ2-6, is DSGVTQTPKHLITATGQRVTLRCSPRSGDLSVYWYQQSLDQGLQFLIQYYNGEERAKGNILERFSAQQFPDLHSELNLSSLELGDSALYFCASSVRDRGSGANVLTFGAGSRLTVL.

The chain recombines TRBV5-4 with TRBJ1-1; 11 bases are a match to TRBD1. V was clipped by 3 bases and J by 12 bases; unmatched bases: 10. The germline CDR1 and CDR2 sequences are SGHNT and YYREEE (reference sequence). The CDR3 has 14 residues. Here the CDR3 DNA reads TGTGCCAGCAGCTCCACCGGGACAGGGGGTCAAACTTTCTTT. This gives the protein CASSSTGTGGQTFF. The full variable domain, in which reference TRBV5-4 and TRBJ1-1 provide the parts outside the CDR3, is ETGVTQSPTHLIKTRGQQVTLRCSSQSGHNTVSWYQQALGQGPQFIFQYYREEENGRGNFPPRFSGLQFPNYSSELNVNALELDDSALYLCASSSTGTGGQTFFGQGTRLTVV.

The V gene is TRBV5-1, the J gene TRBJ2-5, with 7 positions matching TRBD1. The CDR3 sequence is 15 residues long. Trimming removed 0 bases from V and 2 bases from J; junction bases left unmatched: 4. Germline CDR1 is SGHRS and CDR2 is YFSETQ. The CDR3 bases are TGCGCCAGCAGCTTGGGGGGACAGATGCAAGAGACCCAGTACTTC. Encoded protein: CASSLGGQMQETQYF.

This rearrangement joins TRBV2 to TRBJ2-3, with TRBD1 matching over 7 bases. CDR3 length: 15 residues. Germline CDR1 is SNHLY and CDR2 is FYNNEI. With V trimmed by 8 bases and J by 0 bases, 8 bases remained unmatched. CDR3 bases: TGTGCCAGCGGCGAACACAGGGGTAGCACAGATACGCAGTATTTT. This gives the protein CASGEHRGSTDTQYF.

V is TRBV9 and J is TRBJ2-7; the D gene is possibly TRBD1 (6 bases). Germline lookup yields CDR1 SGDLS and CDR2 YYNGEE. This CDR3 contains 15 residues. V lost 3 bases and J lost 2, with 15 bases in between. CDR3 sequence (DNA): TGTGCCAGCAGCGACGGGGTGACAGGAGCCTACGAGCAGTACTTC. This sequence encodes CASSDGVTGAYEQYF.

Here the CDR3 DNA reads TGTGCCAGCAGCTCATGGGGCACCTACGAGCAGTACTTC. Its translation: CASSSWGTYEQYF. The V gene is TRBV7-9, the J gene TRBJ2-7, with D possibly being TRBD1 (5 bases). CDR1 SEHNR and CDR2 FQNEAQ come from the germline V gene (reference sequence). The CDR3 is 13 amino acids. Trimming cost V 4 bases and J 2 bases, with 9 bases left between them.

This rearrangement joins TRBV4-1 to TRBJ1-2, with a tentative D call TRBD1 (6 bases). This CDR3 spans 13 amino acids. With 3 bases removed from V and 6 bases from J, the gap between germline ends came to 11 bases. CDR1 and CDR2 from the germline V gene are MGHRA and YSYEKL. The CDR3 sequence: CASSQPGHHGYTF. CDR3 DNA sequence: TGCGCCAGCAGCCAGCCGGGACATCATGGCTACACCTTC.

V and J are TRBV6-4 and TRBJ1-1; D unresolved. The CDR3 has 13 residues. Germline-derived CDR1 and CDR2 are MRHNA and SNTAGT. V lost 5 bases and J lost 4, with 11 bases in between. The CDR3 DNA sequence: TGTGCCAGCAGTTTCGAGGGTGGCACTGAAGCTTTCTTT. Protein product: CASSFEGGTEAFF.